One sample yielded the 22 T cell receptor beta chains listed below, sequenced in a study of T cells in Graves' hyperthyroidism and ophthalmopathy. RNA transcripts gave rise to amplified TCR beta CDR3 regions. TCR CDR3 underwent first-round RT-PCR with the HTBI primer set. TCRdb ran MiXCR on the multiplex PCR reads and lists one entry per CDR3 protein. This sample has roughly 170,000 distinct CDR3 sequences, with around 15% found just once. Sequences were obtained from blood. The source of these receptors is a woman aged 45-60 years with Graves' hyperthyroidism.

This clonotype was observed at least ten times. The chain is built from TRBV6-1 and TRBJ2-1, with 9 bases identical to TRBD1. The CDR3 runs 14 residues. V lost 8 bases and J lost 6; bases outside the gene matches: 8. Germline CDR1 is MNHNS and CDR2 is SASEGT. As DNA, the CDR3 is TGTGCCAGCCAAGGACAGGGGCGGTCCAATGAGCAGTTCTTC. It specifies CASQGQGRSNEQFF.

This clonotype was detected many times. This sequence joins TRBV19 and TRBJ2-3; 9 bases map to TRBD1. Germline V gene data show CDR1 as LNHDA and CDR2 as SQIVND (reference sequence). The CDR3 is 16 residues long. With V trimmed by 6 bases and J by 4 bases, 11 bases remained unmatched. The CDR3 DNA reads TGTGCCAGTAGAGTCACAGGGGGCGGTTATCCAGATACGCAGTATTTT. Translated: CASRVTGGGYPDTQYF. The variable domain in full, with the rest retrieved from reference TRBV19 and TRBJ2-3, is DGGITQSPKYLFRKEGQNVTLSCEQNLNHDAMYWYRQDPGQGLRLIYYSQIVNDFQKGDIAEGYSVSREKKESFPLTVTSAQKNPTAFYLCASRVTGGGYPDTQYFGPGTRLTVL.

This clonotype came up many times. This chain uses TRBV12-3 or TRBV12-4 with TRBJ2-5; D unresolved. V was shortened by 6 bases and J by 1 base, with 6 bases between the two germline ends. CDR3 length: 12 residues. The CDR3 nucleotides read TGTGCCAGCAGGGGTATCCAAGAGACCCAGTACTTC. Protein product: CASRGIQETQYF.

Many counts were recorded for this clonotype. The chain links TRBV12-3 or TRBV12-4 to TRBJ2-7; perhaps TRBD2 as D (5 bases). The V and J ends lost 5 bases and 5 bases respectively, with 22 bases between them. The CDR3 consists of 16 residues. The CDR3 region is CASSPDTGFSANEQYF. The CDR3 region has the DNA TGTGCCAGCAGTCCGGATACGGGGTTTTCCGCTAACGAGCAGTACTTC.

This clonotype has a count of ten or more. This rearrangement joins TRBV7-3 to TRBJ2-1; a possible D gene is TRBD1 (7 bases). Trimming cost V 2 bases and J 5 bases, with 13 bases left between them. The CDR3 covers 15 residues. Germline CDR1 is SGHTA and CDR2 is FQGTGA. For the CDR3, the DNA is TGTGCCAGCAGCTTATTCGCGGGGACAGACAATGAGCAGTTCTTC. Encoded protein: CASSLFAGTDNEQFF.

This clonotype was seen repeatedly, ten times or more. The V and J genes are TRBV11-2 and TRBJ1-2; D not resolved. The CDR3 contains 13 residues. V lost 5 bases to trimming and J lost 1 base, with 8 bases between them. Germline V gives CDR1 SGHAT, CDR2 FQNNGV. The CDR3 nucleotides read TGTGCCAGCAGCCGAACAGATAACTATGGCTACACCTTC. It codes for CASSRTDNYGYTF.

This chain connects TRBV4-1 to TRBJ1-1, with D hard to call. CDR1 is MGHRA and CDR2 is YSYEKL in the germline V gene. This CDR3 is built from 13 residues. Trimming shortened V by 2 bases and J by 5 bases, and 9 bases separated the two germline ends. The DNA for the CDR3 is TGCGCCAGCAGCCAATCACCCAAGACTGAAGCTTTCTTT. Protein product: CASSQSPKTEAFF.

The sample holds many counts of this clonotype. V and J are TRBV12-3 or TRBV12-4 and TRBJ1-2; no clear D. The CDR3 consists of 12 residues. Trimming cost V 7 bases and J 4 bases, with 10 bases left between them. The CDR3 reads CASTRATYGYTF. The CDR3 region has the DNA TGTGCCAGCACTCGGGCGACCTATGGCTACACCTTC.

This chain links TRBV20-1 with TRBJ1-1; 7 bases agree with TRBD1. CDR1 DFQATT and CDR2 SNEGSKA come from the germline V gene (reference sequence). J gave up 5 bases and V 5 bases, and 5 bases lay outside the gene matches. The CDR3 is made up of 12 amino acids. CDR3 sequence (DNA): TGCAGTGCTTGGGACAGAGCGACTGAAGCTTTCTTT. Its protein product is CSAWDRATEAFF.

This clonotype was seen at least ten times. The chain carries TRBV10-2 and TRBJ2-2; 7 bases are shared with TRBD1. Germline assignment: CDR1 WSHSY and CDR2 SAAADI. The trim removed 11 bases at V and 1 base at J, leaving 7 bases unmatched. This CDR3 is 14 amino acids long. DNA for the CDR3: TGCGCCGCGAAAGGGACAGAGAACACCGGGGAGCTGTTTTTT. As protein: CAAKGTENTGELFF.

This clonotype occurred many times. This chain joins TRBV7-9 and TRBJ2-7, with 9 bases aligning to TRBD1. Germline trimming cut 5 bases from V and 6 bases from J; bases unmatched to any gene: 5. There are 13 residues in the CDR3. Germline CDR1 SEHNR, CDR2 FQNEAQ (reference sequence). CDR3 coding DNA: TGTGCCAGCAGCGAACAGGGGGCGGTCGAGCAGTACTTC. It translates to CASSEQGAVEQYF.

This clonotype has a count of ten or more. The CDR3 region has the DNA TGTGCCAGCAGTGCACAGGGGGCTAACTATGGCTACACCTTC. Amino acids: CASSAQGANYGYTF. The genes are TRBV12-3 or TRBV12-4 and TRBJ1-2; 8 positions agree with TRBD1. This CDR3 comprises 14 residues. J was trimmed by 0 bases and V by 5 bases; bases with no gene match: 2.

This chain links TRBV5-6 with TRBJ1-4; possibly TRBD1 for D (6 bases). Per germline, CDR1 SGHDT and CDR2 YYEEEE. The CDR3 is made up of 14 amino acids. V shed 2 bases and J shed 7 bases, with 12 bases lying between them. The CDR3 nucleotides read TGTGCCAGCAGCTTTAGAGGGGGGGCTGAAAAACTGTTTTTT. Translated, it gives CASSFRGGAEKLFF.

This clonotype came up many times. The J gene is TRBJ1-2, the V gene TRBV6-5; D gene uncertain. Germline values: CDR1 MNHEY, CDR2 SVGAGI. V gave up 0 bases and J gave up 1 base, with 3 bases separating them. The CDR3 is 13 amino acids. The chain's CDR3 is CASSYSNNYGYTF. In DNA, the CDR3 is TGTGCCAGCAGTTACTCAAATAACTATGGCTACACCTTC.

Comments on this clonotype: One junction end does not reproduce the germline sequence, and a read error may be involved. The chain combines TRBV7-2 with TRBJ2-3, with 7 bases fitting TRBD1. The CDR3 is 14 residues long. Germline values: CDR1 SGHTA, CDR2 FQGNSA. In DNA, the CDR3 is TGCGCCAGCGGTCCGACAGGGCACACAGGTACGCAGTATTTT. Translated, it gives CASGPTGHTGTQYF.

This clonotype was observed once. The chain employs TRBV7-3 and TRBJ2-1, with TRBD1 matching 7 bases. Trimming at V came to 5 bases and at J to 7 bases, leaving 2 bases not matched to a gene. Germline CDR1 reads SGHTA; CDR2 reads FQGTGA. This CDR3 region has 12 residues. The CDR3 nucleotides are TGTGCCAGCAGCGAGACAGGGAATGAGCAGTTCTTC. It translates to CASSETGNEQFF.

In its sample, this clonotype was seen many times. The chain is built from TRBV27 and TRBJ2-2, with a tentative D call TRBD2 (6 bases). The CDR3 contains 16 residues. Trimming left V 4 bases short and J 0 bases short, with 12 bases between. CDR1 is MNHEY, CDR2 SMNVEV, per germline (reference sequence). The CDR3 nucleotides read TGTGCCAGCAGTTCCCCCGGGAGTTCGAACACCGGGGAGCTGTTTTTT. As protein: CASSSPGSSNTGELFF.

This clonotype was recorded many times. For the CDR3, the DNA is TGTGCCAGCAGTTTATCGCCCCTAGCGGGGGGGCCTTCCAATGAGCAGTTCTTC. Translating gives CASSLSPLAGGPSNEQFF. The chain couples TRBV27 to TRBJ2-1; 12 bases line up with TRBD2. The CDR3 loop spans 18 amino acids. CDR1 is MNHEY and CDR2 is SMNVEV in the germline V gene (reference sequence). The J segment lost 6 bases and the V segment lost 0 bases, leaving 9 bases of the junction unmatched.

The chain recombines TRBV20-1 with TRBJ2-1; TRBD2 aligns across 11 bases. Germline CDR1 DFQATT, CDR2 SNEGSKA (reference sequence). With V trimmed by 5 bases and J by 0 bases, 6 bases remained unmatched. This CDR3 spans 16 amino acids. In DNA form, the CDR3 reads TGCAGTGCTGAGCGACTAGCGGGGCTCTCCTACAATGAGCAGTTCTTC. As protein: CSAERLAGLSYNEQFF.

In nucleotides, the CDR3 is TGTGCCAGTAGTAGCTGGACTAGCGGAAACAATGAGCAGTTCTTC. Translation: CASSSWTSGNNEQFF. The chain couples TRBV19 to TRBJ2-1; 10 nucleotides agree with TRBD2. This CDR3 has 15 residues. The ends lost 4 bases at V and 5 bases at J; junction bases unmatched: 5. CDR1 and CDR2 from the germline V gene are LNHDA and SQIVND (reference sequence).

This clonotype appeared a few times. The genes are TRBV28 and TRBJ1-3; no firm D call. In germline, CDR1 is MDHEN, CDR2 SYDVKM. The CDR3 runs 15 residues. V lost 1 base and J 0 bases, leaving 7 bases between the germline ends. The CDR3 spells CASSLYPASGNTIYF. CDR3 DNA: TGTGCCAGCAGTTTATATCCTGCCTCTGGAAACACCATATATTTT.

In its sample, this clonotype was seen many times. V usage is TRBV6-2 or TRBV6-3 and J usage is TRBJ1-1; D is undetermined. The CDR3 has 14 amino acids. V lost 7 bases to trimming and J lost 1 base, with 13 bases between them. Germline CDR1 MNHEY, CDR2 SVGEGT. The CDR3 loop reads CASIEEGRNTEAFF. CDR3 coding DNA: TGTGCCAGCATCGAGGAGGGCCGGAACACTGAAGCTTTCTTT.